Below are 11 T cell receptor beta chains sequenced from a single sample in a study of the immune and genomic landscape of osteosarcoma. Assay used: immunoSEQ multiplex PCR; TCRdb lists only in-frame clones, some missing. The data hold roughly 2,800 clones, with over 60% observed a single time. Sample: tumor tissue from a local recurrence in the femur. The receptors here all came from a man aged 18-30 years with osteosarcoma.

The V call is TRBV6-6, the J call TRBJ1-4; 7 bases line up with TRBD1. The CDR3 is 14 residues long. The trim removed 4 bases at V and 5 bases at J, leaving 4 bases unmatched. CDR1 is MNHNY, CDR2 SVGAGI, per germline (reference sequence). CDR3 nucleotide sequence: TGTGCCAGCAGTTTGGACAGGCTGAATGAAAAACTGTTTTTT. Translation gives CASSLDRLNEKLFF.

The V call is TRBV27, the J call TRBJ2-2; D is uncertain. V lost 3 bases, J lost 2 bases, and 7 bases lay in between. Germline V lookup: CDR1 MNHEY, CDR2 SMNVEV (reference sequence). The CDR3 runs 14 residues. The CDR3 spells CASSFGRNTGELFF. The CDR3 bases are TGTGCCAGCAGTTTCGGACGTAACACCGGGGAGCTGTTTTTT.

This chain uses TRBV6-1 with TRBJ2-1; perhaps TRBD2 as D (6 bases). V was trimmed by 3 bases and J by 0 bases, leaving 18 bases between them. The CDR3 runs to 18 residues. From germline, CDR1 is MNHNS and CDR2 SASEGT. CDR3 protein: CASSDGLVTGSSYNEQFF. The CDR3, as DNA: TGTGCCAGCAGTGATGGATTAGTTACCGGGAGCTCCTACAATGAGCAGTTCTTC.

The chain employs TRBV5-6 and TRBJ2-7; 9 nucleotides agree with TRBD2. Germline V gene sequence: CDR1 SGHDT, CDR2 YYEEEE. J was trimmed by 5 bases and V by 4 bases; bases with no gene match: 4. The CDR3 is made up of 13 amino acids. CDR3 sequence reads: CASSRGLAHEQYF. Here the CDR3 DNA reads TGTGCCAGCAGCAGGGGACTAGCCCACGAGCAGTACTTC.

This clone was counted a few times. The chain joins TRBV2 to TRBJ2-7; D is ambiguous. CDR1 SNHLY and CDR2 FYNNEI come from the germline V gene. The CDR3 spans 10 residues. Between the trimmed V and J ends, which lost 6 bases and 7 bases, there was a span of 7 bases. CDR3 in amino acids: CASRAMEQYF. The DNA for the CDR3 is TGTGCCAGCAGGGCTATGGAGCAGTACTTC.

V and J are TRBV6-5 and TRBJ1-1; no definite D call. Germline V gene data show CDR1 as MNHEY and CDR2 as SVGAGI. This CDR3 is built from 14 residues. The V gene lost 0 bases and the J gene lost 7 bases, with 12 bases spanning the gap. The CDR3 here is CASSYSEGGGEAFF. Written as DNA, the CDR3 is TGTGCCAGCAGTTACTCGGAGGGTGGTGGTGAAGCTTTCTTT.

This clone occurred a few times. CDR3 region: CASSQIAGLNEQFF. In nucleotides, the CDR3 is TGTGCCAGCAGTCAAATTGCAGGGCTTAATGAGCAGTTCTTC. The chain is built from TRBV7-2 and TRBJ2-1, with TRBD1 as a possible D gene (5 bases). Looked up from germline, CDR1 is SGHTA and CDR2 is FQGNSA. CDR3 size: 14 residues. The germline V and J ends were trimmed by 6 bases and 7 bases, with 16 bases remaining between them.

This clone came up a few times. V and J are TRBV5-4 and TRBJ1-2, with D tentatively TRBD1 (6 bases). Germline CDR1 reads SGHNT; CDR2 reads YYREEE (reference sequence). Trimming took 4 bases from V and 2 from J, leaving 12 bases between them. CDR3 length equals 14 residues. CDR3 region: CASSPGGGNYGYTF. The CDR3 DNA sequence: TGTGCCAGCAGCCCCGGGGGGGGCAACTATGGCTACACCTTC.

To note about this clone: The sample holds other DNA sequences that translate to the same CDR3. This chain links TRBV20-1 with TRBJ2-7; perhaps TRBD2 as D (5 bases). Trimming removed 3 bases at V and 3 bases at J, with 6 bases between. The CDR3 length is 11 residues. CDR1 is DFQATT and CDR2 is SNEGSKA in the germline V gene (reference sequence). Here the CDR3 reads CSAREVYEQYF. CDR3 DNA: TGCAGTGCTAGGGAGGTCTACGAGCAGTACTTC.

J is TRBJ1-5 and V is TRBV12-1; the table's D call, TRBD1, was not checked against the DNA. TRBV12-1 corresponds to a pseudogene. This CDR3 has 19 residues. DNA for the CDR3: TGTGCCAGCAGCTTTGGAGCCAGGGGGGTACCCTATAGCAATCAGCCCCAGCATTTT. Translated: CASSFGARGVPYSNQPQHF.

This chain joins TRBV5-1 and TRBJ1-1; D gene ambiguous. Germline V gene sequence: CDR1 SGHRS, CDR2 YFSETQ. Trimming cost V 0 bases and J 1 base, with 4 bases left between them. The CDR3 runs 13 residues. The CDR3 spells CASSLGTNTEAFF. Written as DNA, the CDR3 is TGCGCCAGCAGCTTGGGGACGAACACTGAAGCTTTCTTT.